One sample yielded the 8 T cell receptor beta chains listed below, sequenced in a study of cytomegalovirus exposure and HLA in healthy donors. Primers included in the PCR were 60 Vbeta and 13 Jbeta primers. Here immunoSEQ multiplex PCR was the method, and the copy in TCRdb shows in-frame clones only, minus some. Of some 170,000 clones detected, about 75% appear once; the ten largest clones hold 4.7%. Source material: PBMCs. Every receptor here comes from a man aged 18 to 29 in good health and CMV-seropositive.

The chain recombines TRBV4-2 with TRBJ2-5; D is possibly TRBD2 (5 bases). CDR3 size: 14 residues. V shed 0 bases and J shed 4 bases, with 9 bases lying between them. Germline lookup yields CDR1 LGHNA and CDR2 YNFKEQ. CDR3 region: CASSQDPRGETQYF. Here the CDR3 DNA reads TGTGCCAGCAGCCAAGATCCCCGGGGAGAGACCCAGTACTTC.

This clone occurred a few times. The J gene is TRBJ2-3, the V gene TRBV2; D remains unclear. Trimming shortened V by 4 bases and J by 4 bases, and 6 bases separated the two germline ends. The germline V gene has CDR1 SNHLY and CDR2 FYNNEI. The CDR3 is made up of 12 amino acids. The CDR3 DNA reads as TGTGCCAGCAGTGCTAGATCAGATACGCAGTATTTT. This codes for CASSARSDTQYF.

CDR3 protein: CASSLIIGGWEAFF. Here the CDR3 DNA reads TGTGCCAGCAGCTTAATTATTGGGGGCTGGGAAGCTTTCTTT. V and J are TRBV7-8 and TRBJ1-1; TRBD1 is a possible D gene (6 bases). Trimming took 2 bases from V and 8 from J, leaving 15 bases between them. CDR1 is SGHVS, CDR2 FQNEAQ, per germline. The CDR3 sequence is 14 residues long.

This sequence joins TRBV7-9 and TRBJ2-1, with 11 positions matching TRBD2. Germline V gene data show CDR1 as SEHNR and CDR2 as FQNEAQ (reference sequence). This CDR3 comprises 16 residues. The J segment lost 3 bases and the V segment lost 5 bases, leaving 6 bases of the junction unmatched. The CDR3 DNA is TGTGCCAGCAGCCCGCCCGGGACTAGCGGCTACAATGAGCAGTTCTTC. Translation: CASSPPGTSGYNEQFF.

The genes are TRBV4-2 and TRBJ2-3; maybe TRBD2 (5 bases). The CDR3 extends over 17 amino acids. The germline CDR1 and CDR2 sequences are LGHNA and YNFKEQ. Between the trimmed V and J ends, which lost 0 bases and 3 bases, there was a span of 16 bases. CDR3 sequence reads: CASSQEFRSGLTDTQYF. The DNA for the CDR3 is TGTGCCAGCAGCCAAGAATTTCGGAGCGGTTTGACAGATACGCAGTATTTT.

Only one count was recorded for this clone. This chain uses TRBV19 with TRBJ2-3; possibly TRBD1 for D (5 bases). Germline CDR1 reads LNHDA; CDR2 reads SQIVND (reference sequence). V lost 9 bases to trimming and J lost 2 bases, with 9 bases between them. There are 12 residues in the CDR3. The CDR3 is CARKGSTDTQYF. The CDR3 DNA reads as TGTGCCAGAAAGGGGTCCACAGATACGCAGTATTTT. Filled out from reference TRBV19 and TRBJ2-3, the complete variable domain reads DGGITQSPKYLFRKEGQNVTLSCEQNLNHDAMYWYRQDPGQGLRLIYYSQIVNDFQKGDIAEGYSVSREKKESFPLTVTSAQKNPTAFYLCARKGSTDTQYFGPGTRLTVL.

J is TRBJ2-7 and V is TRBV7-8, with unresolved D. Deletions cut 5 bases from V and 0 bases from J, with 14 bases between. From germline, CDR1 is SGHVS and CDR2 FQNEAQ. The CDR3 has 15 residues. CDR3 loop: CASSPGLLSSYEQYV. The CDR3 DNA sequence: TGTGCCAGCAGCCCAGGTCTTCTAAGCTCCTACGAGCAGTACGTC.

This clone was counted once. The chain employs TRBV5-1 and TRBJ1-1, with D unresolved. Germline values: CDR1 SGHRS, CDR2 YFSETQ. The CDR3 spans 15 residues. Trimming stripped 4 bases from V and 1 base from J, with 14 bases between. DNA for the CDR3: TGCGCCAGCAGCAGGAACCGGGATCCGAACACTGAAGCTTTCTTT. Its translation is CASSRNRDPNTEAFF.